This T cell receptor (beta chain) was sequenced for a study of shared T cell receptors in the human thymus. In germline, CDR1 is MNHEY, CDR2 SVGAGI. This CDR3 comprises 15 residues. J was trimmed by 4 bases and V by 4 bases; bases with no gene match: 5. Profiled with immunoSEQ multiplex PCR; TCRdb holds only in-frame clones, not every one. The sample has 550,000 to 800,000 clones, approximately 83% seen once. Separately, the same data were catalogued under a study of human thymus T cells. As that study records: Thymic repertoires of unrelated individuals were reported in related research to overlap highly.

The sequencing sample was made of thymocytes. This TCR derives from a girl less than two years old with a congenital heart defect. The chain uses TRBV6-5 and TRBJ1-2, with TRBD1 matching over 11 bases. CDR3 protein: CASSFTGTGGYGYTF. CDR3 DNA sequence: TGTGCCAGCAGTTTTACCGGGACAGGGGGCTATGGCTACACCTTC.